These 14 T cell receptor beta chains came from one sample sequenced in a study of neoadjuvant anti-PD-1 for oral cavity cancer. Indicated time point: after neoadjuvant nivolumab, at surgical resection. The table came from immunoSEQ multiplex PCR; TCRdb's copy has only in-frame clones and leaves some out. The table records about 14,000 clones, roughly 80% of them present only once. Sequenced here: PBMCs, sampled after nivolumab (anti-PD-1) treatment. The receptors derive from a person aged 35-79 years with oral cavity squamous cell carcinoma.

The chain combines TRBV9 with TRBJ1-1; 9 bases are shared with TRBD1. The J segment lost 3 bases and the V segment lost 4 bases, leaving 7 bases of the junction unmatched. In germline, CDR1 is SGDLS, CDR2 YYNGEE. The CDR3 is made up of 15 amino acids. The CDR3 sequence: CASSWKQGADTEAFF. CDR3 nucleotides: TGTGCCAGCAGCTGGAAACAGGGGGCGGACACTGAAGCTTTCTTT.

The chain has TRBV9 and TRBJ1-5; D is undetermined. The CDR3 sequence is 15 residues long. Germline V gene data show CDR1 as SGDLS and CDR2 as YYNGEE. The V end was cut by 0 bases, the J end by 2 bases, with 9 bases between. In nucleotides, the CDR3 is TGTGCCAGCAGCGTAGATGGCCAGCGCAATCAGCCCCAGCATTTT. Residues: CASSVDGQRNQPQHF.

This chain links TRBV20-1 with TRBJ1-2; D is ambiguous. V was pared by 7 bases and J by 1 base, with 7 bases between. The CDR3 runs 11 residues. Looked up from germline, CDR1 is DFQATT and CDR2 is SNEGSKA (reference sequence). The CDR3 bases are TGCAGTGAAAAGAATAACTATGGCTACACCTTC. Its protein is CSEKNNYGYTF.

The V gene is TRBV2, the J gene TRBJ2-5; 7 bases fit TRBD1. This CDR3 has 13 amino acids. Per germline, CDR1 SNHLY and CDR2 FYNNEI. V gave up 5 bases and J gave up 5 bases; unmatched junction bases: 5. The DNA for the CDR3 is TGTGCCAGCAGTAACAGGGGCGGGGAGACCCAGTACTTC. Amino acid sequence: CASSNRGGETQYF.

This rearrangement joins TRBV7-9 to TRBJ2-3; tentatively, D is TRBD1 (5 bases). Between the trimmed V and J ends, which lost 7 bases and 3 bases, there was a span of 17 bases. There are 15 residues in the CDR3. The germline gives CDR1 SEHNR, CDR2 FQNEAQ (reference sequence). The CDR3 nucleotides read TGTGCCAGCACCTCGAAGGGGCAGGGAACAGATACGCAGTATTTT. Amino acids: CASTSKGQGTDTQYF.

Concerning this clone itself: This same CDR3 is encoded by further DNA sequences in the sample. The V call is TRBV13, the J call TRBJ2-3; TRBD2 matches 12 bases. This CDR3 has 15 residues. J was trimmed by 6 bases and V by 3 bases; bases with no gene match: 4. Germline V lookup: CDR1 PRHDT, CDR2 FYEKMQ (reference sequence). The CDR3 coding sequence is TGTGCCAGCAGCTTCCACCTAGCGGGGGGGGATACGCAGTATTTT. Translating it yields CASSFHLAGGDTQYF.

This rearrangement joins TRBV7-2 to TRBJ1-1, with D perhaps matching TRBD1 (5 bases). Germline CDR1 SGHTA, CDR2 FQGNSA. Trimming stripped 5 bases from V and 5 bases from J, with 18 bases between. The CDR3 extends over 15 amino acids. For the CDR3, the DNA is TGTGCCAGCAGCCCCGGGTCAGGGTTGGGTACTGAAGCTTTCTTT. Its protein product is CASSPGSGLGTEAFF. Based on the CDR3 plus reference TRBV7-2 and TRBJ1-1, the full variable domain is GAGVSQSPSNKVTEKGKDVELRCDPISGHTALYWYRQSLGQGLEFLIYFQGNSAPDKSGLPSDRFSAERTGGSVSTLTIQRTQQEDSAVYLCASSPGSGLGTEAFFGQGTRLTVV.

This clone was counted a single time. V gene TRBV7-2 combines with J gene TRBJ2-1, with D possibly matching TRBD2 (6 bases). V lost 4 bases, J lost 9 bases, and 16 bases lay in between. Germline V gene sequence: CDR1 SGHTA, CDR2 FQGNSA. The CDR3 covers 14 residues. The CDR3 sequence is CASSSRDFKGEQFF. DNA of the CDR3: TGTGCCAGCAGCTCAAGGGACTTCAAGGGTGAGCAGTTCTTC.

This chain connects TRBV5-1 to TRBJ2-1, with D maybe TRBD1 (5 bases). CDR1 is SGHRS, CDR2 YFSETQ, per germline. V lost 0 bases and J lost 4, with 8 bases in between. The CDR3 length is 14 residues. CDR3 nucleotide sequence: TGCGCCAGCAGCTTGGAGGGGTATTACAATGAGCAGTTCTTC. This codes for CASSLEGYYNEQFF. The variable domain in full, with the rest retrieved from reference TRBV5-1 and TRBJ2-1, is KAGVTQTPRYLIKTRGQQVTLSCSPISGHRSVSWYQQTPGQGLQFLFEYFSETQRNKGNFPGRFSGRQFSNSRSEMNVSTLELGDSALYLCASSLEGYYNEQFFGPGTRLTVL.

The CDR3 DNA reads TGTGCCAGCAGCTTTGGCGTGAAGGAGACCCAGTACTTC. Translating it yields CASSFGVKETQYF. The genes are TRBV7-9 and TRBJ2-5; D gene unclear. This CDR3 region has 13 residues. Germline CDR1 SEHNR, CDR2 FQNEAQ (reference sequence). Trimming left V 3 bases short and J 5 bases short, with 10 bases between.

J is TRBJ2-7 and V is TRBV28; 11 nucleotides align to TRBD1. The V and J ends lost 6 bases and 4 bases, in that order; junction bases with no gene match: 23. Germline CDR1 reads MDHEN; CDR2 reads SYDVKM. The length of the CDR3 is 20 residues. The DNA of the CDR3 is TGTGCCAGCAGGGACCCTCGGACAGGGGGCTGGTTAGCGGGAGTGTACGAGCAGTACTTC. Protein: CASRDPRTGGWLAGVYEQYF.

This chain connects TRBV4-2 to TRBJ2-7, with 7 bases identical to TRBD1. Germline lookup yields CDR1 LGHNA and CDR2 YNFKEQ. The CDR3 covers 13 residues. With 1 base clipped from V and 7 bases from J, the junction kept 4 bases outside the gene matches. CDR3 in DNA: TGTGCCAGCAGCCAAGGACAGGGCCGGGAGCAGTACTTC. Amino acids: CASSQGQGREQYF.

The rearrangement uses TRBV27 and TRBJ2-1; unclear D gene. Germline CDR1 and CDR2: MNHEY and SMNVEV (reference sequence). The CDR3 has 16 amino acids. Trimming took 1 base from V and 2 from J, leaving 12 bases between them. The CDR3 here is CASSLWSYPPYNEQFF. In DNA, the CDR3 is TGTGCCAGCAGTTTATGGAGCTACCCGCCCTACAATGAGCAGTTCTTC.

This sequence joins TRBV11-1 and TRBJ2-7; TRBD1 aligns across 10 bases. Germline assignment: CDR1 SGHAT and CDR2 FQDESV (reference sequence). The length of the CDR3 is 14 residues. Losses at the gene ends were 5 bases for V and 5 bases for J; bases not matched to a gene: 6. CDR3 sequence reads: CASSKGQGFHEQYF. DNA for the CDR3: TGTGCCAGCAGCAAGGGACAGGGGTTCCACGAGCAGTACTTC.